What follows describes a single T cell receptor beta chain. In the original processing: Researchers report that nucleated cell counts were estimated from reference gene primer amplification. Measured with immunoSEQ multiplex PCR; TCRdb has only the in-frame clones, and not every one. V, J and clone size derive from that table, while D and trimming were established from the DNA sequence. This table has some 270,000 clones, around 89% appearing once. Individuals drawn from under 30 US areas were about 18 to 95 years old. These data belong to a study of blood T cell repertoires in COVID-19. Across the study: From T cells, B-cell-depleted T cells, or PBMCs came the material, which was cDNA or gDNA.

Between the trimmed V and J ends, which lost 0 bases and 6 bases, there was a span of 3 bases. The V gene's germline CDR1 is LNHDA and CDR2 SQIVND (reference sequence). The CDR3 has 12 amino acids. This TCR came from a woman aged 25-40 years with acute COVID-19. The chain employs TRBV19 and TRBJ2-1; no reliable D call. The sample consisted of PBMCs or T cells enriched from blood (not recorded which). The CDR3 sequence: CASSIDLNEQFF. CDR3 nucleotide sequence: TGTGCCAGTAGTATAGACCTCAATGAGCAGTTCTTC.